This is a list of T cell receptor beta chains from one sample in a study of cytomegalovirus exposure and HLA in healthy donors. Here immunoSEQ multiplex PCR was the method, and the copy in TCRdb shows in-frame clones only, minus some. The repertoire holds 150,000 to 200,000 clones, with about 69% as singletons. The specimen sequenced was PBMCs. Receptor source: a male donor in good health and CMV-seronegative. Both conserved end residues are part of each CDR3. The D gene is left open where the match is weak. Only some rows state a clone size, as once, few, many or a class for expanded clones.

>TRBJ1-5|15|TRBD1|TRBV2|NA
TGTGCCAGCAGTGAGGGACAGGCTACCAATCAGCCCCAGCATTTT
CASSEGQATNQPQHF
>TRBJ2-1|16|TRBD1|TRBV29-1|NA
TGCAGCGTCGTAAGGGACAGGGAGTCGAGAATGGATGAGCAGTTCTTC
CSVVRDRESRMDEQFF
>TRBJ1-5|15|NA|TRBV18|NA
TGTGCCAGCTCAGTCCAGGGGACGACCGATCAGCCCCAGCATTTT
CASSVQGTTDQPQHF
>TRBJ2-1|15|TRBD2|TRBV6-6|NA
TGTGCCAGCAGCGTAGCGGGCCCCTCCTACAATGAGCAGTTCTTC
CASSVAGPSYNEQFF
>TRBJ1-1|11|TRBD1|TRBV6-6|once
TGTGCCAGCATCAGGGGGACTGAAGCTTTCTTT
CASIRGTEAFF
>TRBJ2-7|14|NA|TRBV6-5|once
TGTGCCAGCAGTCGGCCAGGTAGCTCCTACGAGCAGTACTTC
CASSRPGSSYEQYF
>TRBJ2-1|13|NA|TRBV7-3|NA
TGTGCCAGCAGCTCACTAGTGGGTAATGAGCAGTTCTTC
CASSSLVGNEQFF
>TRBJ2-6|16|NA|TRBV11-3|once
TGTGCCAGCAGCCCCGGTGGTATCTCTGGGGCCAACGTCCTGACTTTC
CASSPGGISGANVLTF
>TRBJ2-1|14|TRBD2|TRBV29-1|once
TGCAGCGCCTACCCTGGCGGGAGACGCGGTGAGCAGTTCTTC
CSAYPGGRRGEQFF
>TRBJ1-2|13|NA|TRBV6-5|NA
TGTGCCAGCAGTAACTCAGCGTGGGATGGCTACACCTTC
CASSNSAWDGYTF
>TRBJ2-7|15|TRBD1|TRBV4-1|NA
TGCGCCAGCAGCCCTGGGACAGGGGCTGCCTACGAGCAGTACTTC
CASSPGTGAAYEQYF
>TRBJ1-1|13|NA|TRBV5-6|few
TGTGCCAGCAGCCCGGAACAGGGCACTGAAGCTTTCTTT
CASSPEQGTEAFF
>TRBJ1-5|15|TRBD1|TRBV19|NA
TGTGCCAGTAGTTATGCTCGACAGGGGGAGCAGCCCCAGCATTTT
CASSYARQGEQPQHF
>TRBJ2-3|13|NA|TRBV10-3|NA
TGTGCCATCAGTGACTTTGGCACAGATACGCAGTATTTT
CAISDFGTDTQYF
>TRBJ2-7|15|NA|TRBV6-5|NA
TGTGCCAGCAGTTACAGTGACAGCAGGGCCTACGAGCAGTACTTC
CASSYSDSRAYEQYF
>TRBJ1-3|14|NA|TRBV29-1|NA
TGCAGCGTCCTTGGACAGTCGTCTGGAAACACCATATATTTT
CSVLGQSSGNTIYF
>TRBJ2-7|14|NA|TRBV30|NA
TGTGCCTGGAGTGTGGGCACAGGGATCTACGAGCAGTACTTC
CAWSVGTGIYEQYF
>TRBJ2-7|16|TRBD1|TRBV7-9|once
TGTGCCAGCAGCACTACCGGGACAGGGGCGACCTACGAGCAGTACTTC
CASSTTGTGATYEQYF
>TRBJ1-1|13|NA|TRBV5-1|medium-sized
TGCGCCAGCAGCTTGACAACGAACACTGAAGCTTTCTTT
CASSLTTNTEAFF
>TRBJ2-7|14|TRBD2|TRBV6-5|NA
TGTGCCAGCAGTGAGCGGGGGGGCTCCTACGAGCAGTACTTC
CASSERGGSYEQYF
>TRBJ2-3|16|TRBD2|TRBV4-2|NA
TGTGCCAGCAGCTCTCTAGCGGGGGGAAGCACAGATACGCAGTATTTT
CASSSLAGGSTDTQYF
>TRBJ2-7|15|TRBD2|TRBV28|NA
TGTGCCAGCAGTATGACTAGCGTAGAAATCTACGAGCAGTACTTC
CASSMTSVEIYEQYF
>TRBJ1-5|14|TRBD1|TRBV6-5|NA
TGTGCCAGCAGCGACAGGGGGCGGCATCAGCCCCAGCATTTT
CASSDRGRHQPQHF
>TRBJ2-7|14|NA|TRBV28|NA
TGTGCCAGCACAAGGGGTGGGAGGACCTACGAGCAGTACTTC
CASTRGGRTYEQYF
>TRBJ2-3|15|TRBD2|TRBV6-5|NA
TGTGCCAGCAGGACCGGGACTAGCGGCACAGATACGCAGTATTTT
CASRTGTSGTDTQYF
>TRBJ1-5|14|NA|TRBV27|NA
TGTGCCAGCAGTTTGGGGGGGACGAATCAGCCCCAGCATTTT
CASSLGGTNQPQHF
>TRBJ2-1|16|NA|TRBV7-7|NA
TGTGCCAGCAGCTTAAAACGTGGGCAGGGTTACAATGAGCAGTTCTTC
CASSLKRGQGYNEQFF
>TRBJ1-2|16|NA|TRBV6-5|NA
TGTGCCAGCAGTTACTCGGCGGAGCCCGCAAACTATGGCTACACCTTC
CASSYSAEPANYGYTF
>TRBJ2-2|16|NA|TRBV7-6|NA
TGTGCCAGCAGCCCATCATCGGGACAATTGACCGGGGAGCTGTTTTTT
CASSPSSGQLTGELFF
>TRBJ1-2|12|NA|TRBV21-1|NA
TGTGCCAGCAGCAAGCGGGGGGGCTACTACACCTTC
CASSKRGGYYTF
>TRBJ1-1|16|TRBD1|TRBV6-1|NA
TGTGCCAGCAGTGAATTCCCAGGGGGCCTGAACACTGAAGCTTTCTTT
CASSEFPGGLNTEAFF
>TRBJ2-5|15|NA|TRBV7-3|NA
TGTGCCAGCAGCCCCACCCCCCAGACTAAAGAGACCCAGTACTTC
CASSPTPQTKETQYF
>TRBJ1-3|17|NA|TRBV4-1|NA
TGCGCCAGCAGCCAAAGGGCAGGGTTATCCTCTGGAAACACCATATATTTT
CASSQRAGLSSGNTIYF
>TRBJ2-7|14|NA|TRBV18|NA
TGTGCCAGCTCACCAAGGCAGGGAACCTACGAGCAGTACTTC
CASSPRQGTYEQYF
>TRBJ2-1|15|TRBD2|TRBV7-3|NA
TGTGCCAGCAGCTTTCGAGCGGGAGGGCCGGATGAGCAGTTCTTC
CASSFRAGGPDEQFF
>TRBJ1-1|14|NA|TRBV7-9|NA
TGTGCCAGCAGCTCCGACAGACTTAACACTGAAGCTTTCTTT
CASSSDRLNTEAFF
>TRBJ2-6|17|TRBD1|TRBV7-6|NA
TGTGCCAGCAGCTTATCCTCCACAGGGGGTAGGGCCAACGTCCTGACTTTC
CASSLSSTGGRANVLTF
>TRBJ1-5|16|NA|TRBV28|NA
TGTGCCAGCAGTTTCCCGCAAGACAGTTCCAATCAGCCCCAGCATTTT
CASSFPQDSSNQPQHF
>TRBJ1-6|18|NA|TRBV6-1|NA
TGTGCCAGCAGTGAAGGGGGACTCCGGAGCTCCTATAATTCACCCCTCCACTTT
CASSEGGLRSSYNSPLHF
>TRBJ2-1|14|TRBD2|TRBV6-6|NA
TGTGCCAGCAGTTTTAGCGGGGGGAACAATGAGCAGTTCTTC
CASSFSGGNNEQFF
>TRBJ1-2|14|NA|TRBV6-1|NA
TGTGCCAGCAGTGCTGCACAGGGATGGTATGGCTACACCTTC
CASSAAQGWYGYTF
>TRBJ1-5|13|NA|TRBV6-6|NA
TGTGCCAGCAGTTACTCGGAGTGGCAGCCCCAGCATTTT
CASSYSEWQPQHF
>TRBJ2-3|16|TRBD2|TRBV10-3|NA
TGTGCCATCAGGACTACTAGCGGGGGGGCGTCAGATACGCAGTATTTT
CAIRTTSGGASDTQYF
>TRBJ2-7|13|NA|TRBV19|NA
TGTGCCAGTAGAGAGGCGGTTGGATACGAGCAGTACTTC
CASREAVGYEQYF
>TRBJ1-5|16|TRBD1|TRBV18|NA
TGTGCCAGCTCACCCAGTCGACAGGGAGTTGATCAGCCCCAGCATTTT
CASSPSRQGVDQPQHF
>TRBJ2-5|13|NA|TRBV11-1|NA
TGTGCCAGCAGCTTACCAGGGATAGAGACCCAGTACTTC
CASSLPGIETQYF
>TRBJ2-7|12|TRBD1|TRBV9|few
TGTGCCAGCAGCCCGGGACAGGGCGTGCAGTACTTC
CASSPGQGVQYF
>TRBJ2-7|15|TRBD2|TRBV19|NA
TGTGCCAGTAGTGTAAGCGGGGCACGCTCCTACGAGCAGTACTTC
CASSVSGARSYEQYF
>TRBJ1-4|14|NA|TRBV5-1|NA
TGCGCCAGCAGTCCAGGGCGGACCAACGAAAAACTGTTTTTT
CASSPGRTNEKLFF
>TRBJ2-7|13|TRBD1|TRBV6-1|NA
TGTGCCACTCGGACAGGGGGTTCCTACGAGCAGTACTTC
CATRTGGSYEQYF